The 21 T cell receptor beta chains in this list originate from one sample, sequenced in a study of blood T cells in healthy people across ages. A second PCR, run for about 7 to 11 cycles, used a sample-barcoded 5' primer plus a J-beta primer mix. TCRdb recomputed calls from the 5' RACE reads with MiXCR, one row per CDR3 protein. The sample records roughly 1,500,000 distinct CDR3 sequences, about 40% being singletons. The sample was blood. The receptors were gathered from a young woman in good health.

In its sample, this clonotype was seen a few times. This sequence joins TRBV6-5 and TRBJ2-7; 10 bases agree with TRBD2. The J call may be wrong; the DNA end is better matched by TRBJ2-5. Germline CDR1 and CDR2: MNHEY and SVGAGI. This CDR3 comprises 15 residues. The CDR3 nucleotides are TGTGCCAGTGGTCCTCTAGCGGGAGTAGGGGAGACCCAGTACTTC. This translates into CASGPLAGVGETQYF.

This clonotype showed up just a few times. The CDR3 DNA reads TGCGCCAGCAGCTCCCCGGAGGTGGGCACTGAAGCTTTCTTT. Translation: CASSSPEVGTEAFF. The V and J genes are TRBV5-1 and TRBJ1-1, with no clear D. The CDR3 extends over 14 amino acids. V was pared by 3 bases and J by 4 bases, with 13 bases between. Germline V gene data show CDR1 as SGHRS and CDR2 as YFSETQ.

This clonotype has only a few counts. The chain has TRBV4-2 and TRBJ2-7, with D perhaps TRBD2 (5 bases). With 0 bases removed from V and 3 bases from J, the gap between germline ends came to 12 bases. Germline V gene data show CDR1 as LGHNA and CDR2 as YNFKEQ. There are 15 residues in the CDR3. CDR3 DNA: TGTGCCAGCAGCCAAGATCCGTCAGAGGGCTACGAGCAGTACTTC. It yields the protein CASSQDPSEGYEQYF.

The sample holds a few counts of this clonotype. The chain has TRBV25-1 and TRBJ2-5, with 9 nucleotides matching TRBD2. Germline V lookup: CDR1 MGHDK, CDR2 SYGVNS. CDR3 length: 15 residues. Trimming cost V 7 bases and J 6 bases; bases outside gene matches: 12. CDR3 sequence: CASTIAGAPGQTQYF. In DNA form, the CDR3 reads TGTGCCAGCACTATAGCGGGGGCCCCAGGGCAGACCCAGTACTTC.

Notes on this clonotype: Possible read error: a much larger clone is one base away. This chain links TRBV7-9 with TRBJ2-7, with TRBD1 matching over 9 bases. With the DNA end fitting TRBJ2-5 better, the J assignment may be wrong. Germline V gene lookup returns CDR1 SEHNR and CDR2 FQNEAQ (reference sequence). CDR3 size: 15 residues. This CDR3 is CASSFGTGSHGTQYF. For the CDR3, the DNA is TGTGCCAGCAGCTTTGGGACAGGGTCCCACGGGACCCAGTACTTC.

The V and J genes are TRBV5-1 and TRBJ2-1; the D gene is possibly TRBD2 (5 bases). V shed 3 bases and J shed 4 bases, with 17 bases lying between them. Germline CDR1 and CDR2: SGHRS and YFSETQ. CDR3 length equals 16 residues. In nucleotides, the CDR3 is TGCGCCAGCAGCTCCGGTGCGGCGGGCCCATACAATGAGCAGTTCTTC. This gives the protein CASSSGAAGPYNEQFF.

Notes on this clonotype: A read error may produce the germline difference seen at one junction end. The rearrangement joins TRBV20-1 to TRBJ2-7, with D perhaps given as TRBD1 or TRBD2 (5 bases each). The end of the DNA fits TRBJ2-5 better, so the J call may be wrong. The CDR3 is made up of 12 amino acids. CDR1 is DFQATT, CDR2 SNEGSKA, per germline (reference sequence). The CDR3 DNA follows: TGCAGTGCGAGAGGGGTGGGGGAGACCCAGTACTTC. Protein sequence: CSARGVGETQYF.

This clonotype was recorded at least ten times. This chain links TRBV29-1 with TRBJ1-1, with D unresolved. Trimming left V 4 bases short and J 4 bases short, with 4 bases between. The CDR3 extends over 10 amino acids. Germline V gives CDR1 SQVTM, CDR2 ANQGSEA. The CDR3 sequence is CSVVGTEAFF. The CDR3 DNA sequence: TGCAGCGTTGTAGGCACTGAAGCTTTCTTT.

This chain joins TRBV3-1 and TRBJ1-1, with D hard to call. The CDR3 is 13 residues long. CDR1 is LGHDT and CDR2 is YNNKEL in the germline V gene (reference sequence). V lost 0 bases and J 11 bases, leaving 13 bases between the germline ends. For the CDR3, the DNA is TGTGCCAGCAGCCAAGAGTCGGGGATCTGGGCTTTCTTT. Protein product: CASSQESGIWAFF.

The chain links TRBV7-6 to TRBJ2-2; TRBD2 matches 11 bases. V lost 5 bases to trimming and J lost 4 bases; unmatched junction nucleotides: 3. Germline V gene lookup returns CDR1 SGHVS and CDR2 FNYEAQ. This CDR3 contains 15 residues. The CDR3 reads CASSPSGGPTGELFF. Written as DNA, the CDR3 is TGTGCCAGCAGCCCTAGCGGGGGGCCCACCGGGGAGCTGTTTTTT.

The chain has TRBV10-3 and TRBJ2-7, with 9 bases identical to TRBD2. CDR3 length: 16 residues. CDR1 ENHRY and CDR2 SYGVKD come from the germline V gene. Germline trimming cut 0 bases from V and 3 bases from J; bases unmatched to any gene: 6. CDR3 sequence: CAISESIGTSFYEQYF. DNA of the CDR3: TGTGCCATCAGTGAGTCGATAGGGACTAGCTTCTACGAGCAGTACTTC.

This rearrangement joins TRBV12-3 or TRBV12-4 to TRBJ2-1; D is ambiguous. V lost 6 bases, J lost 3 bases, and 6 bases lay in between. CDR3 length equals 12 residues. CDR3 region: CASRPDYNEQFF. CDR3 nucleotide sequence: TGTGCCAGCAGACCAGACTACAATGAGCAGTTCTTC.

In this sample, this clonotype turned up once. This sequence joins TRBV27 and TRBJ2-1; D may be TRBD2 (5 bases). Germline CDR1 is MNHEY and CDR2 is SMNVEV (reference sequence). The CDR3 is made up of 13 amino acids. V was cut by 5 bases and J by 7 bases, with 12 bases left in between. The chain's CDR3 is CASSPSSGNEQFF. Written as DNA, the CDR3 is TGTGCCAGCAGTCCCTCATCGGGGAATGAGCAGTTCTTC.

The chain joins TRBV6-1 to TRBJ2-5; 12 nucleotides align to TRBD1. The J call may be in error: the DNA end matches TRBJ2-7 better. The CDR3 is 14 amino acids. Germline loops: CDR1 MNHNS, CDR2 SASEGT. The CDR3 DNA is TGTGCCAGCGCAAAGGGACAGGGGGCGTACGAGCAGTACTTC. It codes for CASAKGQGAYEQYF.

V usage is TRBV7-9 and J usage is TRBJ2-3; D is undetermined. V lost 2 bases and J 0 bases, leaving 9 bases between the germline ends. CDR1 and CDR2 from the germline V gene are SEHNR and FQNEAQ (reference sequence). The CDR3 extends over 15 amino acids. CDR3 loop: CASSLWRPSTDTQYF. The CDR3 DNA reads TGTGCCAGCAGCTTATGGCGACCTAGCACAGATACGCAGTATTTT.

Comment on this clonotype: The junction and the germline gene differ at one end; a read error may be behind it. CDR3 nucleotides: TGTGCCATCAGTGACCAGAGACAGGGGGGTTCCCCCTACGAGCAGTACTTC. It is translated as CAISDQRQGGSPYEQYF. V and J are TRBV24-1 and TRBJ2-7; 9 nucleotides line up with TRBD1. The CDR3 spans 17 residues. Germline values: CDR1 KGHDR, CDR2 SFDVKD.

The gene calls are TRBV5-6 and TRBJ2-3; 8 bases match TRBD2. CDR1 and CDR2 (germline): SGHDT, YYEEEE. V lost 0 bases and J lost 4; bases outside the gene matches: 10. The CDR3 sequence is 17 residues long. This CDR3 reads CASSLEGIAGKADTQYF. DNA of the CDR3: TGTGCCAGCAGCTTGGAAGGGATAGCGGGAAAGGCAGATACGCAGTATTTT.

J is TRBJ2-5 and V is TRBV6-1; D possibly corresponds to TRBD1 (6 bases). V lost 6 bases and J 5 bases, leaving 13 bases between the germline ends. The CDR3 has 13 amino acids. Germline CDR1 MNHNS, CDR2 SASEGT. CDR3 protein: CASRTGGWETQYF. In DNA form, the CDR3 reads TGTGCCAGCAGGACAGGTGGCTGGGAGACCCAGTACTTC.

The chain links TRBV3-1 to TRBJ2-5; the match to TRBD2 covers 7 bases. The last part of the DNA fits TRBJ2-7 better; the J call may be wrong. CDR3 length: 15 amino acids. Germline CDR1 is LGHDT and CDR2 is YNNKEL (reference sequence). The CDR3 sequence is CASSPQTGGSYEQYF. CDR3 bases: TGTGCCAGCAGTCCTCAGACGGGCGGGAGCTACGAGCAGTACTTC.

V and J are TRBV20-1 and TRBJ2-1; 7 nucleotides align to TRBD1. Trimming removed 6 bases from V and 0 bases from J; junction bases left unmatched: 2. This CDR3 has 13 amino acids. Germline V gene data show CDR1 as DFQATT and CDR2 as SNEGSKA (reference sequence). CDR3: CSATGDSYNEQFF. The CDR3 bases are TGCAGTGCAACAGGGGACTCCTACAATGAGCAGTTCTTC.

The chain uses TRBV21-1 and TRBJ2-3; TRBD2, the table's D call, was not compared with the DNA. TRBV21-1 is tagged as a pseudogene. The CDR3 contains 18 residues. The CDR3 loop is CASSKFGYASGGTDTRYF. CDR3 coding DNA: TGTGCCAGCAGCAAATTCGGATACGCTAGCGGGGGCACAGATACGCGGTATTTT.